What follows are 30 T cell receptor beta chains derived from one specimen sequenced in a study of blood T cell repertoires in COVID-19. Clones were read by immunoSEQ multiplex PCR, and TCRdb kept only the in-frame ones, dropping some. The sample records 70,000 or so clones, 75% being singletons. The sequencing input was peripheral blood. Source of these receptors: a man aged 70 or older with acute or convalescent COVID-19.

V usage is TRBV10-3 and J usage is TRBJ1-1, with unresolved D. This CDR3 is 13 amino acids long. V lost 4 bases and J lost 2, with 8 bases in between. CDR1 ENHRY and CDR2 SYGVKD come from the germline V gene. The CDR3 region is CAISASTNTEAFF. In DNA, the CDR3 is TGTGCCATCAGTGCTAGTACTAACACTGAAGCTTTCTTT.

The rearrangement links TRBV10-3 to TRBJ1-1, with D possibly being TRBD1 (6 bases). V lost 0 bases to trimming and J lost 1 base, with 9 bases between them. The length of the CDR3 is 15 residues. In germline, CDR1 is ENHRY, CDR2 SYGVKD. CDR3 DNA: TGTGCCATCAGTGAGTCTGGGGGACAGAACACTGAAGCTTTCTTT. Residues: CAISESGGQNTEAFF.

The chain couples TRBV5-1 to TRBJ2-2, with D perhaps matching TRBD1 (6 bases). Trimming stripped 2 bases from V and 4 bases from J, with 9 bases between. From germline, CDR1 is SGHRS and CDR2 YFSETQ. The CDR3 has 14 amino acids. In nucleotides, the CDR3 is TGCGCCAGCAGCTTCGGACAGCTCACCGGGGAGCTGTTTTTT. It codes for CASSFGQLTGELFF.

The CDR3 loop is CATSDLRSQTLAGDTGELFF. The CDR3 coding sequence is TGTGCCACCAGTGATTTGCGTAGCCAGACACTAGCGGGGGACACCGGGGAGCTGTTTTTT. This chain connects TRBV24-1 to TRBJ2-2, with TRBD2 matching 11 bases. Germline V gene data show CDR1 as KGHDR and CDR2 as SFDVKD. The CDR3 sequence is 20 residues long. Trimming cost V 0 bases and J 3 bases; bases outside gene matches: 11.

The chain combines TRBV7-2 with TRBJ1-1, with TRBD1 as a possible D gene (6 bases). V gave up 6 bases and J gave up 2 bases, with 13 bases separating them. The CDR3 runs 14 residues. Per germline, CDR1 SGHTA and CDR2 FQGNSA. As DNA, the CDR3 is TGTGCCAGCAGGAGGGGGGGACTTAACACTGAAGCTTTCTTT. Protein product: CASRRGGLNTEAFF. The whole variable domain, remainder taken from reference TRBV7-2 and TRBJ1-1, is GAGVSQSPSNKVTEKGKDVELRCDPISGHTALYWYRQSLGQGLEFLIYFQGNSAPDKSGLPSDRFSAERTGGSVSTLTIQRTQQEDSAVYLCASRRGGLNTEAFFGQGTRLTVV.

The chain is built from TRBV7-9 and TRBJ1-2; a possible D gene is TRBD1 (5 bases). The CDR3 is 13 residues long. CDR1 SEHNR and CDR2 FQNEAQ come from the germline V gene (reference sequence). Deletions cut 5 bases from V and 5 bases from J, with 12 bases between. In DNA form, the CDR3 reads TGTGCCAGCAGCCCCGACAGACTGTATGGCTACACCTTC. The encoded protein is CASSPDRLYGYTF.

The CDR3 DNA is TGTGCCAGCAGCCAAGATCTGGGCCCTCACAATGAGCAGTTCTTC. It is translated as CASSQDLGPHNEQFF. The J gene is TRBJ2-1, the V gene TRBV3-1 (or the pseudogene TRBV3-2); D is uncertain. Trimming stripped 0 bases from V and 5 bases from J, with 11 bases between. The CDR3 spans 15 residues. Germline assignment: CDR1 LGHDT and CDR2 YNNKEL (reference sequence).

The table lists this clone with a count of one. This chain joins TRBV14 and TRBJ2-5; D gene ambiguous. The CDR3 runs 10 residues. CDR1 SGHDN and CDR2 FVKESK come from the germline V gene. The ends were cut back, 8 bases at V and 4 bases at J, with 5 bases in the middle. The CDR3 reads CASYSETQYF. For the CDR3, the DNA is TGTGCCAGCTACTCAGAGACCCAGTACTTC.

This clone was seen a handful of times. The CDR3 nucleotides read TGTGCCAGCAGTGGCCAGACAGGGGGGAATCAGCCCCAGCATTTT. Its protein product is CASSGQTGGNQPQHF. The gene calls are TRBV2 and TRBJ1-5, with 9 bases matching TRBD1. V lost 4 bases and J lost 4; bases outside the gene matches: 5. Germline lookup yields CDR1 SNHLY and CDR2 FYNNEI. This CDR3 has 15 residues.

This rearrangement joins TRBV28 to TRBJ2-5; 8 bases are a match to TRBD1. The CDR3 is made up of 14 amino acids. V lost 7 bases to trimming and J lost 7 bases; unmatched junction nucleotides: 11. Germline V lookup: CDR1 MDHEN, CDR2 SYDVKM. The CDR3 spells CASTRTGYPGTQYF. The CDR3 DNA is TGTGCCAGCACCCGGACAGGGTATCCAGGGACCCAGTACTTC.

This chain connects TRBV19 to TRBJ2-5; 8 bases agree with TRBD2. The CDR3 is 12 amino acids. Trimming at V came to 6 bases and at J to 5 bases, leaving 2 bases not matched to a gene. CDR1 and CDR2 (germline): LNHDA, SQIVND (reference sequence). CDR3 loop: CASRREGETQYF. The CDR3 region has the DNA TGTGCCAGTAGACGGGAGGGGGAGACCCAGTACTTC.

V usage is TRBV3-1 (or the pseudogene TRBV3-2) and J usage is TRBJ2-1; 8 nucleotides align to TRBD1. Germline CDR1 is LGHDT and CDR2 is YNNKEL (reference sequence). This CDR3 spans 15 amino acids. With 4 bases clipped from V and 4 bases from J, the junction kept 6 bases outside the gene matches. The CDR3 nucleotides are TGTGCCAGCAGCCCACCAGGGGGCGCTTACAATGAGCAGTTCTTC. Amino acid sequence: CASSPPGGAYNEQFF.

In nucleotides, the CDR3 is TGTGCCAGCAGTTTCGGGGTGGATACGCAGTATTTT. Encoded protein: CASSFGVDTQYF. This rearrangement joins TRBV28 to TRBJ2-3; possibly TRBD2 for D (5 bases). CDR1 and CDR2 from the germline V gene are MDHEN and SYDVKM. The CDR3 has 12 amino acids. Trimming left V 3 bases short and J 6 bases short, with 7 bases between.

CDR3 loop: CASGGDGKLFF. The CDR3 DNA follows: TGTGCCAGCGGGGGGGACGGAAAACTGTTTTTT. The rearrangement joins TRBV11-2 to TRBJ1-4, with D perhaps TRBD1 (5 bases). The CDR3 is made up of 11 amino acids. Looked up from germline, CDR1 is SGHAT and CDR2 is FQNNGV. V was clipped by 8 bases and J by 10 bases, with 11 bases between them.

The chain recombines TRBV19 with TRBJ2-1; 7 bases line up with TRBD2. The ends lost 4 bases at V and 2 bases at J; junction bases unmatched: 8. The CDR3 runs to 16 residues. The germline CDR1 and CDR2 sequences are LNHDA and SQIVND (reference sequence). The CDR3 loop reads CASSSWASGTYNEQFF. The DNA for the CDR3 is TGTGCCAGTAGTAGTTGGGCTAGCGGAACCTACAATGAGCAGTTCTTC.

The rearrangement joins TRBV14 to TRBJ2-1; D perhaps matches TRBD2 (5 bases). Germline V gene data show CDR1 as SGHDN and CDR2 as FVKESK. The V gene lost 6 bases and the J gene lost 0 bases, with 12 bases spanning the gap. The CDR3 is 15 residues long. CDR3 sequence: CASRPPGSSYNEQFF. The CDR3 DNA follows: TGTGCCAGCAGACCCCCGGGGAGCTCCTACAATGAGCAGTTCTTC.

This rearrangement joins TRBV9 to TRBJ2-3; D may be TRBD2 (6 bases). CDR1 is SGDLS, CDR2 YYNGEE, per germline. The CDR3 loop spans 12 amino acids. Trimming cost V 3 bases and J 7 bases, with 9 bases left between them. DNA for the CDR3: TGTGCCAGCAGCGCGGGGGATTATACGCAGTATTTT. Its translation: CASSAGDYTQYF.

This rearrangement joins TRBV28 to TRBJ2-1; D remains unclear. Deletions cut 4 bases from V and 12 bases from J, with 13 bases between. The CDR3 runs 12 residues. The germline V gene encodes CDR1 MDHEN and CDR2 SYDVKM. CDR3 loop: CASSSQWFGQFF. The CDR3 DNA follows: TGTGCCAGCAGTTCACAGTGGTTCGGGCAGTTCTTC.

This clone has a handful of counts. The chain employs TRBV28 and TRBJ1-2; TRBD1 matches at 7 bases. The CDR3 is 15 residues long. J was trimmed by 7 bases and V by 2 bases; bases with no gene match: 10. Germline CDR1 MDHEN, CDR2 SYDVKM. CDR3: CASSLGTEGRGGYTF. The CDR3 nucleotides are TGTGCCAGCAGTTTAGGGACAGAGGGGAGAGGTGGCTACACCTTC.

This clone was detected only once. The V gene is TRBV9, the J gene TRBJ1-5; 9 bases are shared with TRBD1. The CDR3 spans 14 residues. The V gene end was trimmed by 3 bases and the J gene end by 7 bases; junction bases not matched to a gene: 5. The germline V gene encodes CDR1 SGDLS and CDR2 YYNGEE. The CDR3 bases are TGTGCCAGCAGCGGGGGACAGGGCGGGCAGCCCCAGCATTTT. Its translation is CASSGGQGGQPQHF. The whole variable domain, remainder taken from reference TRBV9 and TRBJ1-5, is DSGVTQTPKHLITATGQRVTLRCSPRSGDLSVYWYQQSLDQGLQFLIQYYNGEERAKGNILERFSAQQFPDLHSELNLSSLELGDSALYFCASSGGQGGQPQHFGDGTRLSIL.

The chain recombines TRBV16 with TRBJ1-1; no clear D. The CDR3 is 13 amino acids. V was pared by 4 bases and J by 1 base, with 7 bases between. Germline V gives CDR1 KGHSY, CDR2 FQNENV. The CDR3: CASSPRENTEAFF. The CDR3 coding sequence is TGTGCCAGCAGCCCCCGGGAGAACACTGAAGCTTTCTTT.

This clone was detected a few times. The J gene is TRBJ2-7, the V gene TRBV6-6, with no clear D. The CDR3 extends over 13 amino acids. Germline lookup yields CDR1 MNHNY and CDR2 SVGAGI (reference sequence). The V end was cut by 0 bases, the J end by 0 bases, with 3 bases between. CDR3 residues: CASSYSVSYEQYF. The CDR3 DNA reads TGTGCCAGCAGTTACTCCGTCTCCTACGAGCAGTACTTC.

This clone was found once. As DNA, the CDR3 is TGTGCCAGCAGCTTAACCGAGGGGGCATTAGCCAAAAACATTCAGTACTTC. This codes for CASSLTEGALAKNIQYF. The chain couples TRBV11-2 to TRBJ2-4; TRBD1 matches at 7 bases. The V gene end was trimmed by 2 bases and the J gene end by 0 bases; junction bases not matched to a gene: 7. CDR3 length: 17 residues. Germline V gene lookup returns CDR1 SGHAT and CDR2 FQNNGV.

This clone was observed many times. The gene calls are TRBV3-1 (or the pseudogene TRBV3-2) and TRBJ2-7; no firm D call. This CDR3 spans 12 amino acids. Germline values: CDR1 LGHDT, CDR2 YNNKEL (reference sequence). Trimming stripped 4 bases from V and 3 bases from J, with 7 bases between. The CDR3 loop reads CASSRGFYEQYF. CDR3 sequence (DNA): TGTGCCAGCAGCCGCGGCTTCTACGAGCAGTACTTC.

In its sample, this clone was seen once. DNA for the CDR3: TGCAGCGTTGAGGGTTACAGCTACTCCTACGAGCAGTACTTC. Amino acids: CSVEGYSYSYEQYF. The chain has TRBV29-1 and TRBJ2-7; D unclear. CDR3 length: 14 amino acids. Trimming removed 3 bases at V and 0 bases at J, with 12 bases between. Germline lookup yields CDR1 SQVTM and CDR2 ANQGSEA.

The CDR3 loop reads CASSTLTSDSSYEQYF. The DNA for the CDR3 is TGTGCCAGCAGCACTCTAACTAGCGACAGCTCCTACGAGCAGTACTTC. The chain has TRBV27 and TRBJ2-7; 7 bases are shared with TRBD2. Germline CDR1 MNHEY, CDR2 SMNVEV (reference sequence). V trimming: 6 bases; J trimming: 0 bases; junction bases outside the gene matches: 11. The CDR3 is 16 residues long.

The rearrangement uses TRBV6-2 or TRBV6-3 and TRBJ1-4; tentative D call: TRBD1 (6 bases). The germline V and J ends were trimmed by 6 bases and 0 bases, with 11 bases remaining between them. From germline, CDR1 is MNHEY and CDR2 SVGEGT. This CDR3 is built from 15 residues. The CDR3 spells CASSRGQATNEKLFF. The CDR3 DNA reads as TGTGCCAGCAGCCGGGGGCAGGCAACTAATGAAAAACTGTTTTTT.

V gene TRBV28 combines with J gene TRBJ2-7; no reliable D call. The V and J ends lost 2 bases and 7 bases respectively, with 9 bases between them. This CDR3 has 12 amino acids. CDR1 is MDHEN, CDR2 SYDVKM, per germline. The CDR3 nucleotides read TGTGCCAGCAGTTTAGTCCGGCGGGAGCAGTACTTC. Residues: CASSLVRREQYF.

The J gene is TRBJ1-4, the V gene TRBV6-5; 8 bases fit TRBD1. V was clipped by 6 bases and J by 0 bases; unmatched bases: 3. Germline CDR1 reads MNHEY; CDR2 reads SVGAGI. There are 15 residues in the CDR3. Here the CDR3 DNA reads TGTGCCAGCAGGGGACAGGCTGCAACTAATGAAAAACTGTTTTTT. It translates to CASRGQAATNEKLFF.

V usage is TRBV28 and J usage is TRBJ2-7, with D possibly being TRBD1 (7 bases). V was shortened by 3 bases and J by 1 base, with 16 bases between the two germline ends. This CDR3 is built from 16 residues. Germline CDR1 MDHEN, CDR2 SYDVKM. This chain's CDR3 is CASSLEGAWESYEQYF. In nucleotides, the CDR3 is TGTGCCAGCAGTTTGGAGGGGGCATGGGAATCCTACGAGCAGTACTTC.